This T cell receptor (beta chain) appears in the sequencing data of a study of breast tumors, draining lymph nodes, adjacent tissues. The J segment lost 9 bases and the V segment lost 5 bases, leaving 11 bases of the junction unmatched. The CDR3 consists of 15 residues. The V gene's germline CDR1 is SQVTM and CDR2 ANQGSEA. Breast cancer patients provided tissue from their axillary draining lymph nodes. TCRdb itself ran the multiplex PCR reads through MiXCR, one entry per CDR3 protein. Of around 140,000 distinct CDR3 sequences listed, approximately 20% are singletons. Whole-study results and caveats: Tumor and nontumor repertoires were significantly more similar in luminal-like than in basal-like breast cancer. Compared with lymph nodes, tumors were less diverse; compared with nontumor tissue, more.

Of note for this clonotype: Antigen: not known. A much more abundant neighbour one base away suggests this may be a read error.

The source of this sequence is a female donor with breast cancer. Some clones in this sample may be carry-over from other donors' samples. This chain links TRBV29-1 with TRBJ2-1, with 12 nucleotides matching TRBD2. Sequencing was done on a sample of axillary lymph node tissue. The CDR3 DNA is TGCAGCGTTCAGACTAGCGGGAGTTCAATCTGTGAGCAGTTCTTC. As protein: CSVQTSGSSICEQFF.